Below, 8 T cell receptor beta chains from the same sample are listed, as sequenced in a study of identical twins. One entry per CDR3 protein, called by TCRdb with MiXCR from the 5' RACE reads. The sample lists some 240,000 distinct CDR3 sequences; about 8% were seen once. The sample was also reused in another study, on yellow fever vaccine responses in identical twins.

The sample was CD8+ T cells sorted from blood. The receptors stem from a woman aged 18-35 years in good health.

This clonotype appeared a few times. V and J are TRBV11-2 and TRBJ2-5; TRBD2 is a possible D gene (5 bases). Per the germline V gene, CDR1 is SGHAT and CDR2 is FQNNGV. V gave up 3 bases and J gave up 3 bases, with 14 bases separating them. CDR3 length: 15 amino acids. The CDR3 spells CASSLRAGAKETQYF. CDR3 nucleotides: TGTGCCAGCAGCTTGAGGGCCGGTGCGAAAGAGACCCAGTACTTC.

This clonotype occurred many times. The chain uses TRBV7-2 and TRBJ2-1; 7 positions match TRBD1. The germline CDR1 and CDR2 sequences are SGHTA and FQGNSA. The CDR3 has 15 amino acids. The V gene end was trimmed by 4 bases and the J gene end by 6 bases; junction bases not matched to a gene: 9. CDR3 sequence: CASSSGGYSVNEQFF. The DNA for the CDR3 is TGTGCCAGCAGCTCAGGGGGTTATAGCGTCAATGAGCAGTTCTTC.

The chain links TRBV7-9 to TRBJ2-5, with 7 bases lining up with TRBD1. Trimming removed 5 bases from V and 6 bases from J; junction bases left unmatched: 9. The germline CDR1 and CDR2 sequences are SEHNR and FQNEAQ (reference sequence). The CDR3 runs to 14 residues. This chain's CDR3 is CASSAPTGLQTQYF. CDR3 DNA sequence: TGTGCCAGCAGCGCGCCGACAGGGTTACAGACCCAGTACTTC.

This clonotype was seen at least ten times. The CDR3 here is CASSPGQGVYGYTF. In DNA form, the CDR3 reads TGTGCCAGCTCTCCGGGACAGGGGGTTTATGGCTACACCTTC. The V gene is TRBV6-1, the J gene TRBJ1-2; 11 nucleotides agree with TRBD1. The V gene's germline CDR1 is MNHNS and CDR2 SASEGT. CDR3 length: 14 residues. Germline trimming cut 8 bases from V and 5 bases from J; bases unmatched to any gene: 7.

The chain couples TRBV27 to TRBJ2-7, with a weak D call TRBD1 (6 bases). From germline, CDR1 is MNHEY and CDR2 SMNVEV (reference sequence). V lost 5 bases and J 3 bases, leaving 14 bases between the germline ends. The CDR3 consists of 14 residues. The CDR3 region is CASSPGQVLYEQYF. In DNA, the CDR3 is TGTGCCAGCAGTCCGGGACAAGTCCTCTACGAGCAGTACTTC.

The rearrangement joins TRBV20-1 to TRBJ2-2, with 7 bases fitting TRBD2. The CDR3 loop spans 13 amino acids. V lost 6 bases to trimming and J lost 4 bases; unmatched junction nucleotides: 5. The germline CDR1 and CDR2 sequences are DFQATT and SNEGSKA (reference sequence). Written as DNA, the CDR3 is TGCAGTGCCACGACTAGCCTCACCGGGGAGCTGTTTTTT. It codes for CSATTSLTGELFF.

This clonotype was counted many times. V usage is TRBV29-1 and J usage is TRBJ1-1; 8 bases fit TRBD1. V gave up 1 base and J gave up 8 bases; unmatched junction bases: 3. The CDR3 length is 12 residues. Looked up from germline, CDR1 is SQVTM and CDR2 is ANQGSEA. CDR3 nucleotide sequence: TGCAGCGTTGAAGGAGGGACAGGCGAAGCTTTCTTT. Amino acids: CSVEGGTGEAFF. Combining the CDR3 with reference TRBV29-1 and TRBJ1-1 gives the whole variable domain SAVISQKPSRDICQRGTSLTIQCQVDSQVTMMFWYRQQPGQSLTLIATANQGSEATYESGFVIDKFPISRPNLTFSTLTVSNMSPEDSSIYLCSVEGGTGEAFFGQGTRLTVV.

This CDR3 reads CASSSGHNYEQYF. The CDR3, as DNA: TGTGCCAGCAGCTCGGGACACAACTACGAGCAGTACTTC. The chain uses TRBV13 and TRBJ2-7; tentative D call: TRBD1 (6 bases). This CDR3 region has 13 residues. V was clipped by 4 bases and J by 3 bases, with 10 bases between them. The germline V gene has CDR1 PRHDT and CDR2 FYEKMQ (reference sequence). The full variable domain, rest sourced from reference TRBV13 and TRBJ2-7, is AAGVIQSPRHLIKEKRETATLKCYPIPRHDTVYWYQQGPGQDPQFLISFYEKMQSDKGSIPDRFSAQQFSDYHSELNMSSLELGDSALYFCASSSGHNYEQYFGPGTRLTVT.